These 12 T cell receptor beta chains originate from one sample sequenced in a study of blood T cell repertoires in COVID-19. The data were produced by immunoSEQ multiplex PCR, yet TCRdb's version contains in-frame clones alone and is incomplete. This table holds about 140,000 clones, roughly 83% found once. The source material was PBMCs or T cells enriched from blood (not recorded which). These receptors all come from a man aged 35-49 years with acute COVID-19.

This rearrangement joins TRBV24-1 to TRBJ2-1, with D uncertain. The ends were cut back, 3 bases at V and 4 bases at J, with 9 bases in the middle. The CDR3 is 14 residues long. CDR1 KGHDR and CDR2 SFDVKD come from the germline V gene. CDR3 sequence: CATSDGVSYNEQFF. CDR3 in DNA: TGTGCCACCAGTGATGGTGTTAGTTACAATGAGCAGTTCTTC.

CDR3 nucleotides: TGTGCCAGCAGTTACTTGCCCAGAGAGCGGGAGACCCAGTACTTC. The encoded protein is CASSYLPRERETQYF. The gene calls are TRBV6-2 or TRBV6-3 and TRBJ2-5, with TRBD2 as a possible D gene (5 bases). CDR3 size: 15 residues. Germline V CDR1 and CDR2: MNHEY, SVGEGT. The V end was cut by 1 base, the J end by 5 bases, with 14 bases between.

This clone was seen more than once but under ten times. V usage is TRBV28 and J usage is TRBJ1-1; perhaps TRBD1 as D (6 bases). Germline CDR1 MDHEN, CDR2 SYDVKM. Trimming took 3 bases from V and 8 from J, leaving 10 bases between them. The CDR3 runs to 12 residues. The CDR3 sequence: CASSFNRDEAFF. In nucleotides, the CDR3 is TGTGCCAGCAGTTTCAACAGGGACGAAGCTTTCTTT.

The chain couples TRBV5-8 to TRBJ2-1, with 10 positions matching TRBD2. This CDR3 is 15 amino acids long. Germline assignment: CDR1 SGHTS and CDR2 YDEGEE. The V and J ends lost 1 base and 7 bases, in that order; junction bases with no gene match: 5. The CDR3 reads CASSLYGLAANEQFF. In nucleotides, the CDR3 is TGTGCCAGCAGCTTGTACGGACTAGCGGCGAATGAGCAGTTCTTC.

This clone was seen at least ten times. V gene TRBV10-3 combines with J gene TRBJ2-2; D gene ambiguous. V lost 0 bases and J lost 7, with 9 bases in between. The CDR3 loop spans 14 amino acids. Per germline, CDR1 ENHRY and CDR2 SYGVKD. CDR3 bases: TGTGCCATCAGTGAGTCAGGTGCGGACGGGGAGCTGTTTTTT. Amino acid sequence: CAISESGADGELFF.

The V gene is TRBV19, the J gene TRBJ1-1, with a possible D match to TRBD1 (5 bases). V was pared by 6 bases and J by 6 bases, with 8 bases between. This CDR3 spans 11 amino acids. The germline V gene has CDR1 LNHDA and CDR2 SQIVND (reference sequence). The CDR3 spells CASSRQPEAFF. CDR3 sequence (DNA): TGTGCCAGTAGCCGACAGCCTGAAGCTTTCTTT.

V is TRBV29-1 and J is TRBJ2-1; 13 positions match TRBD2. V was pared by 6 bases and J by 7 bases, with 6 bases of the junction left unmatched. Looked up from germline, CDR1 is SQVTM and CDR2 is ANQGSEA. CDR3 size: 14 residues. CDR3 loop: CSVWTSGSGNEQFF. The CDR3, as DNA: TGCAGCGTGTGGACTAGCGGGAGTGGGAATGAGCAGTTCTTC.

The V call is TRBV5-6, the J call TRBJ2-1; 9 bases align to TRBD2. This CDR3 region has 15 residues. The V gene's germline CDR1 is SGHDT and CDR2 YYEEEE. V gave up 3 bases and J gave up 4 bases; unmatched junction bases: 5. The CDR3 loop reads CASSSRGGFYNEQFF. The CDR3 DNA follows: TGTGCCAGCAGCTCGCGGGGGGGATTTTACAATGAGCAGTTCTTC.

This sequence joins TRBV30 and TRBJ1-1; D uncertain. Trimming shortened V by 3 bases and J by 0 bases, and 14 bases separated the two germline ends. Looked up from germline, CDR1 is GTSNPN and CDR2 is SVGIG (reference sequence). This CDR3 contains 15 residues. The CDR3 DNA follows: TGTGCCTGGAGGGGAGACGACGGAATGAACACTGAAGCTTTCTTT. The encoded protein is CAWRGDDGMNTEAFF.

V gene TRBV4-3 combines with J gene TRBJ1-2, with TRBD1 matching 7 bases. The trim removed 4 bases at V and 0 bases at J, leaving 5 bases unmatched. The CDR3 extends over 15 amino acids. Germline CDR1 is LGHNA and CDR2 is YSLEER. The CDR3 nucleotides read TGCGCCAGCAGCCCATGGACAGGAGCTAACTATGGCTACACCTTC. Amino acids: CASSPWTGANYGYTF.

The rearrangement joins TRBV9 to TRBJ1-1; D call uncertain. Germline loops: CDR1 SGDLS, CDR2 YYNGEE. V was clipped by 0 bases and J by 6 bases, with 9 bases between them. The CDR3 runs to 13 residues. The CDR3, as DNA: TGTGCCAGCAGCGTAGTGATGGGCCCTGAAGCTTTCTTT. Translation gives CASSVVMGPEAFF.

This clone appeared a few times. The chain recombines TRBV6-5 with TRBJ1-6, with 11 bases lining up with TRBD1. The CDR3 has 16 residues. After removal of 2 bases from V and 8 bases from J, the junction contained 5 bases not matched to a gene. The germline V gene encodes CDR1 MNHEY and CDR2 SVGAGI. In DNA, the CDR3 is TGTGCCAGCAGTTACGAGGGGGACAGGGGGGATTCACCCCTCCACTTT. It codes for CASSYEGDRGDSPLHF.